This is a list of T cell receptor beta chains from one sample in a study of shared clonotypes between healthy human individuals. The repertoire was sequenced with immunoSEQ multiplex PCR; TCRdb's copy has only in-frame clones and lacks some. Among over a million clones listed, around 76% were seen once. The sample comprised memory CD4+ T cells sorted from blood. The receptors come from a man younger than 30 in good health. The CDR3 runs from the conserved cysteine through the conserved F or W. Fields, in order: clone size, J gene, V gene, CDR3 protein. Clone size is shown for a subset of rows, as once, few, many or a class of expanded clone.

>many|TRBJ1-5|TRBV28
CASSPGQGSRPQHF
>-|TRBJ2-3|TRBV30
CAWSAGDTQYF
>-|TRBJ1-1|TRBV29-1
CSVVFGTGNTEAFF
>-|TRBJ2-3|TRBV7-9
CASSDSGATQYF
>-|TRBJ2-7|TRBV7-2
CASSLGGGEQYF
>-|TRBJ2-2|TRBV27
CASSRRTGGNSGELFF
>-|TRBJ1-4|TRBV5-5
CASSFGGLVEKLFF
>once|TRBJ2-3|TRBV18
CASSSGLRTDTQYF
>-|TRBJ1-2|TRBV19
CASSTTGTAYGYTF
>-|TRBJ2-7|TRBV9
CASSVDVTDSPYEQYF
>-|TRBJ2-2|TRBV29-1
CSAIDMATDTGELFF